This TCR beta chain was sequenced for a study of response to subunit inactivated influenza vaccine. This CDR3 is built from 13 residues. V was shortened by 4 bases and J by 1 base, with 7 bases between the two germline ends. CDR1 KGHSH and CDR2 LQKENI come from the germline V gene. Study-level points and caveats: Authors suggested seasonal influenza vaccinations each recruit few new T cells.

This clonotype occurred a few times. The antigen remains unidentified. TCRdb ran MiXCR on the RT-PCR reads and lists one entry per CDR3 protein. The data contain 490,000 or so distinct CDR3 sequences, under 9% of them singletons. The input for sequencing was PBMCs from blood, taken 23 to 25 months after vaccination. This TCR was recovered from a man in his fifties or sixties who received an inactivated influenza vaccine. V usage is TRBV18 and J usage is TRBJ1-1; D may be TRBD1 (5 bases). The CDR3 protein is CASSRGANTEAFF. The CDR3 DNA reads TGTGCCAGCTCACGAGGGGCGAACACTGAAGCTTTCTTT.